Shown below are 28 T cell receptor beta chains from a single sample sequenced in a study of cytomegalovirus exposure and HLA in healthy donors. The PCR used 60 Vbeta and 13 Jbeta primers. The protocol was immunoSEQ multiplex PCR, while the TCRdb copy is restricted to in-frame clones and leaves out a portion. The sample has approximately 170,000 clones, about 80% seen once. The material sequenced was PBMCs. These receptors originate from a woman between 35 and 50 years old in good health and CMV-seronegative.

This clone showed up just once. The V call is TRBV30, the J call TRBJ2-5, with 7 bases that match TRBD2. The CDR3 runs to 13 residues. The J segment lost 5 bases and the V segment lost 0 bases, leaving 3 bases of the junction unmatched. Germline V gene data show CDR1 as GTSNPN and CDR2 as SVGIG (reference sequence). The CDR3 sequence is CAWSVGGSETQYF. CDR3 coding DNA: TGTGCCTGGAGTGTCGGCGGGAGCGAGACCCAGTACTTC.

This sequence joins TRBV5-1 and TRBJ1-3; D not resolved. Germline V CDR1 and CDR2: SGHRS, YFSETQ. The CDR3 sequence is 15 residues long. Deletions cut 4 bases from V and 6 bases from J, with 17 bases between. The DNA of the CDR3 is TGCGCCAGCAGCGAGGCTGGGGAGGGTCCAAACACCATATATTTT. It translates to CASSEAGEGPNTIYF.

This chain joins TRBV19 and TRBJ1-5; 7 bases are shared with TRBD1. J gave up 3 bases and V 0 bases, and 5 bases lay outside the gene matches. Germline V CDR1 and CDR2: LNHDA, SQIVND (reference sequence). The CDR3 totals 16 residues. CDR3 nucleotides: TGTGCCAGTAGTATAGAGGTTGGACAGGTCAATCAGCCCCAGCATTTT. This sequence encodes CASSIEVGQVNQPQHF.

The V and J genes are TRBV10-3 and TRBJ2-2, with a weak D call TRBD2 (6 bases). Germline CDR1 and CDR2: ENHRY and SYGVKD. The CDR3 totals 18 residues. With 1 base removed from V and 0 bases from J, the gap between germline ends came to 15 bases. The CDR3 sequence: CAISEWLGAGSNTGELFF. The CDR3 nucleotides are TGTGCCATCAGTGAGTGGCTTGGGGCGGGATCGAACACCGGGGAGCTGTTTTTT.

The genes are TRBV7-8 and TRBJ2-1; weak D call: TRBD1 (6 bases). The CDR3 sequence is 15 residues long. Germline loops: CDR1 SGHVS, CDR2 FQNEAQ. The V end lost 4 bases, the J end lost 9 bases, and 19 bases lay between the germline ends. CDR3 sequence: CASSSQTGTLSEQFF. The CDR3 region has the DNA TGTGCCAGCAGCTCCCAGACCGGGACACTGTCTGAGCAGTTCTTC.

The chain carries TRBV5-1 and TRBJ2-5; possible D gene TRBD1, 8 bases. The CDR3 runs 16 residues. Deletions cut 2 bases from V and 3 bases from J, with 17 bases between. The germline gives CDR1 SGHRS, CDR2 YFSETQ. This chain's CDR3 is CASSLGDRTRKETQYF. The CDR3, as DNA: TGCGCCAGCAGCTTAGGGGACAGGACTAGAAAAGAGACCCAGTACTTC.

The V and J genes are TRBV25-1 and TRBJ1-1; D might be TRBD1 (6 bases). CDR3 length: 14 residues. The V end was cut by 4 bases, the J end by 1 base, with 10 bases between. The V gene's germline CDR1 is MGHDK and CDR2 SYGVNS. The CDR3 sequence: CASSGSTGNTEAFF. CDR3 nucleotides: TGTGCCAGCAGTGGCTCGACAGGGAACACTGAAGCTTTCTTT.

CDR3 nucleotides: TGTGCCAGTAGGAAGGAGATGACTGGGGCCAACGTCCTGACTTTC. The encoded protein is CASRKEMTGANVLTF. The chain combines TRBV19 with TRBJ2-6, with D hard to call. The germline V and J ends were trimmed by 6 bases and 2 bases, with 11 bases remaining between them. CDR1 is LNHDA, CDR2 SQIVND, per germline (reference sequence). The CDR3 runs to 15 residues.

This CDR3 is CAWSVVADEQYF. DNA of the CDR3: TGTGCCTGGAGTGTGGTGGCGGACGAGCAGTACTTC. The chain employs TRBV30 and TRBJ2-7; D gene ambiguous. The CDR3 length is 12 residues. Deletions cut 0 bases from V and 5 bases from J, with 8 bases between. From germline, CDR1 is GTSNPN and CDR2 SVGIG (reference sequence).

The CDR3 is CASSLGDSREKYF. The DNA of the CDR3 is TGTGCCAGCAGCTTAGGGGACTCCCGGGAGAAGTACTTC. The gene calls are TRBV7-6 and TRBJ2-5; D may be TRBD2 (6 bases). CDR3 size: 13 residues. Germline-derived CDR1 and CDR2 are SGHVS and FNYEAQ. V was pared by 1 base and J by 12 bases, with 15 bases between.

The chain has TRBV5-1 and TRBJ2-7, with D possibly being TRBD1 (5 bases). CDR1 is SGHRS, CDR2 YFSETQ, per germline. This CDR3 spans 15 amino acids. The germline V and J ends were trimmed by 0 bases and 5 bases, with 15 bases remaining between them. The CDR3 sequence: CASSLEGAKGDEQYF. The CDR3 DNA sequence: TGCGCCAGCAGCTTGGAAGGGGCGAAAGGGGACGAGCAGTACTTC. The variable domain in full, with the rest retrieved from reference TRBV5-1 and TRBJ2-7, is KAGVTQTPRYLIKTRGQQVTLSCSPISGHRSVSWYQQTPGQGLQFLFEYFSETQRNKGNFPGRFSGRQFSNSRSEMNVSTLELGDSALYLCASSLEGAKGDEQYFGPGTRLTVT.

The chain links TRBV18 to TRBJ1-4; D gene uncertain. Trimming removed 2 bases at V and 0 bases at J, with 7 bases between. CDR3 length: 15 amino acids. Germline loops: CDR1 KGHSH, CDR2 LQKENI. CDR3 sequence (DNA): TGTGCCAGCTCACCAGCTATTGCAACTAATGAAAAACTGTTTTTT. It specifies CASSPAIATNEKLFF.

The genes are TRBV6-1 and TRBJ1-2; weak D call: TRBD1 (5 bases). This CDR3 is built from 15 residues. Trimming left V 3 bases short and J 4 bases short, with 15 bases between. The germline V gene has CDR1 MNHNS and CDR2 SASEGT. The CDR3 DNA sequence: TGTGCCAGCAGTGACGCCTTAGGGGAATCCTATGGCTACACCTTC. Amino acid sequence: CASSDALGESYGYTF.

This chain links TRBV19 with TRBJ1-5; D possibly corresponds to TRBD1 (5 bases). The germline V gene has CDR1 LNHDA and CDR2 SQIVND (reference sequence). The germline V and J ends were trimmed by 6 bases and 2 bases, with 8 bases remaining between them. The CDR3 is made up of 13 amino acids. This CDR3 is CASRGQGNQPQHF. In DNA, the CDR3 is TGTGCCAGTAGGGGGCAAGGCAATCAGCCCCAGCATTTT.

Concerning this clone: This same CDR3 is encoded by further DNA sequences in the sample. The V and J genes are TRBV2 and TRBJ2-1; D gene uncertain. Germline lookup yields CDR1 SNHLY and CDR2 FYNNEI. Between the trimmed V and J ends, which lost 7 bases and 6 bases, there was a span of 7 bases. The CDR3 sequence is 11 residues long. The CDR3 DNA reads TGTGCCAGCACCTTACTCAATGAGCAGTTCTTC. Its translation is CASTLLNEQFF.

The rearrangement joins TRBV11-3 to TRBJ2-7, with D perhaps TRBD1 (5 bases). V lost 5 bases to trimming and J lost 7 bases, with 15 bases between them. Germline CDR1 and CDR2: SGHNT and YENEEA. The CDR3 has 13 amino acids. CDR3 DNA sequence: TGTGCCAGCAGCCCCCAAACCAGACAGGAGCAGTACTTC. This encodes CASSPQTRQEQYF.

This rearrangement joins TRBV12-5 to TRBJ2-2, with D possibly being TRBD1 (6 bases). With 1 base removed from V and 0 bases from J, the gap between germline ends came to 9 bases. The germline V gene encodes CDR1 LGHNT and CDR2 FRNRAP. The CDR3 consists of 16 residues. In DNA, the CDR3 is TGTGCTAGTGGTTTGGGGACAGCTTCGAACACCGGGGAGCTGTTTTTT. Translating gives CASGLGTASNTGELFF.

The DNA of the CDR3 is TGTGCCAGCAGCCCAAGTGGGGCGGGAGGGCCGGAGACCCAGTACTTC. Protein sequence: CASSPSGAGGPETQYF. The chain links TRBV7-8 to TRBJ2-5; 9 bases are shared with TRBD2. This CDR3 has 16 amino acids. CDR1 is SGHVS, CDR2 FQNEAQ, per germline. Unmatched junction bases numbered 12, after V lost 5 bases and J lost 5 bases.

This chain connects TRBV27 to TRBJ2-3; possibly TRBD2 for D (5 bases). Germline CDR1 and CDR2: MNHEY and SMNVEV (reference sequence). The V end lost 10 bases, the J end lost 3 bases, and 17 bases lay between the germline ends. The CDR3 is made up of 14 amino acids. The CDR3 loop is CATTPFGVTDTQYF. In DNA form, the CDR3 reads TGTGCCACCACCCCGTTCGGGGTGACAGATACGCAGTATTTT.

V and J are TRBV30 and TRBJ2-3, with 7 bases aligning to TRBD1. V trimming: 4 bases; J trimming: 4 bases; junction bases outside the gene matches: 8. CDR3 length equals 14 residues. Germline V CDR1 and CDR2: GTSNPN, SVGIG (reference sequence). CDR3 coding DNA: TGTGCCTGGAATCAGGGGGTAGGGGCAGATACGCAGTATTTT. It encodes CAWNQGVGADTQYF.

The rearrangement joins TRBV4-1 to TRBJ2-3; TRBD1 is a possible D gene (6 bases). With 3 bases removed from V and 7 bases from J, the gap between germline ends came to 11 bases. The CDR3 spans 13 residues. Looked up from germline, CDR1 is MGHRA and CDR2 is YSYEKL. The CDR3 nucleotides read TGCGCCAGCAGCCAGGGACAACAAAATACGCAGTATTTT. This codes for CASSQGQQNTQYF.

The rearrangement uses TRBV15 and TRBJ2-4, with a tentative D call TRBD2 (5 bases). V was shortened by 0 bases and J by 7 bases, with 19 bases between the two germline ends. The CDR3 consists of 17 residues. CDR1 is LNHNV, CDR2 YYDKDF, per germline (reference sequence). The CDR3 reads CATSRDPVAGLGNIQYF. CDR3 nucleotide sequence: TGTGCCACCAGCAGAGATCCTGTGGCGGGTCTGGGGAACATTCAGTACTTC.

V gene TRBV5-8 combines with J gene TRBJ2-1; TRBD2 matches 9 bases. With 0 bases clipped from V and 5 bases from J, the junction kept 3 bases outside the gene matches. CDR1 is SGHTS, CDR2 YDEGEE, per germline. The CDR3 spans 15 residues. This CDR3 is CASSLGLAGNNEQFF. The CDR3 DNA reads TGTGCCAGCAGCTTGGGGCTAGCGGGGAACAATGAGCAGTTCTTC. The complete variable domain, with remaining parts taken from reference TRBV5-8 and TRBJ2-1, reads EAGVTQSPTHLIKTRGQQATLRCSPISGHTSVYWYQQALGLGLQFLLWYDEGEERNRGNFPPRFSGRQFPNYSSELNVNALELEDSALYLCASSLGLAGNNEQFFGPGTRLTVL.

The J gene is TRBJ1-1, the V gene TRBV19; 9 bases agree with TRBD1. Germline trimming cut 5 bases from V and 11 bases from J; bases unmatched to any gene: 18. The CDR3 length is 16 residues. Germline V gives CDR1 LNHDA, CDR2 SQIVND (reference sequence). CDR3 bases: TGTGCCAGTAGTGCAGACAACCGGGACAGGGAGGTCCGGGCTTTCTTT. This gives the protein CASSADNRDREVRAFF.

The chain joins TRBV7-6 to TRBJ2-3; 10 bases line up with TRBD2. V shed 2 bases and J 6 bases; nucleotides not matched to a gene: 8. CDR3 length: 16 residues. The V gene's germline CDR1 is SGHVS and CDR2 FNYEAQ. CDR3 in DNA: TGTGCCAGCAGCTTACCACTAGCGGGGAGGGGGGATACGCAGTATTTT. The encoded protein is CASSLPLAGRGDTQYF.

The CDR3 nucleotides read TGTGCCAGCAGCCAAAGGAGGTACCCAGATACGCAGTATTTT. Encoded protein: CASSQRRYPDTQYF. V and J are TRBV14 and TRBJ2-3; tentatively, D is TRBD2 (5 bases). V lost 2 bases to trimming and J lost 4 bases, with 10 bases between them. The CDR3 runs 14 residues. Germline CDR1 reads SGHDN; CDR2 reads FVKESK.

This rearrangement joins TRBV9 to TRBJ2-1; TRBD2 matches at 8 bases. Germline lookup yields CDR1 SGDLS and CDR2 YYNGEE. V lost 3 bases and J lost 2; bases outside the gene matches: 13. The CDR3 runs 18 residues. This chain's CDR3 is CASSGDDESGSAYNEQFF. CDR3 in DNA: TGTGCCAGCAGCGGAGATGACGAAAGCGGGAGTGCCTACAATGAGCAGTTCTTC.

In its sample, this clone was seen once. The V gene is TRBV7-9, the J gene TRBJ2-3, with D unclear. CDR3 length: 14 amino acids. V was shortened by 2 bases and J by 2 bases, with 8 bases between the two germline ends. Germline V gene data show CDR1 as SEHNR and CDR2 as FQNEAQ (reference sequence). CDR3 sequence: CASSLIGATDTQYF. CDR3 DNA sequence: TGTGCCAGCAGCTTAATAGGAGCCACAGATACGCAGTATTTT.